The TCR beta chain described here comes from a study of cytomegalovirus exposure and HLA in healthy donors. Study context: When fewer than 400 donors were genotyped, roughly four fifths of them were found to fall in the Caucasian-associated ancestry cluster.

Researchers ran the PCR with 60 Vbeta and 13 Jbeta primers. This table comes from immunoSEQ multiplex PCR, and its TCRdb copy is limited to in-frame clones, with some not included. The sample has under 200,000 clones, about 86% seen once. Trimming at V came to 4 bases and at J to 0 bases, leaving 4 bases not matched to a gene. Looked up from germline, CDR1 is SGDLS and CDR2 is YYNGEE. This CDR3 region has 15 residues. Input material: PBMCs. This rearrangement joins TRBV9 to TRBJ2-3; 8 positions agree with TRBD1. The TCR originated in a woman in her thirties in good health and CMV-seronegative. CDR3 sequence: CASSPGQASTDTQYF. The CDR3 region has the DNA TGTGCCAGCAGCCCGGGACAGGCAAGCACAGATACGCAGTATTTT.